The 23 T cell receptor beta chains below were found in one sample sequenced in a study of T cell responses to AZD1222 COVID-19 vaccine. Repertoires were generated with immunoSEQ multiplex PCR, while TCRdb's copy carries only in-frame clones and drops some. Of over 150,000 clones listed, 85% to 90% are singletons. Source: peripheral blood, taken 28 days after the second AZD1222 dose. These receptors were collected from an adult who received the AZD1222 COVID-19 vaccine.

The V gene is TRBV10-2, the J gene TRBJ2-1; 8 bases fit TRBD2. Germline V gene sequence: CDR1 WSHSY, CDR2 SAAADI. Trimming cost V 10 bases and J 7 bases; bases outside gene matches: 9. The CDR3 totals 13 residues. CDR3 residues: CAISGGPKNEQFF. The DNA of the CDR3 is TGCGCCATTTCGGGGGGGCCGAAGAATGAGCAGTTCTTC.

CDR3 DNA: TGTGCCAGTAGCCGCGGACAGGGCATCTCCTACGAGCAGTACTTC. As protein: CASSRGQGISYEQYF. The J gene is TRBJ2-7, the V gene TRBV19; TRBD1 aligns across 8 bases. The CDR3 runs 15 residues. The J segment lost 0 bases and the V segment lost 6 bases, leaving 7 bases of the junction unmatched. CDR1 is LNHDA and CDR2 is SQIVND in the germline V gene (reference sequence).

This clone was found once. The chain is built from TRBV19 and TRBJ1-1, with 8 bases matching TRBD1. Germline values: CDR1 LNHDA, CDR2 SQIVND (reference sequence). The CDR3 is made up of 15 amino acids. The junction had 2 bases not matched to a gene; V was cut back by 2 bases and J by 0 bases. In DNA, the CDR3 is TGTGCCAGTAGTATATGGGGACAGGTGAACACTGAAGCTTTCTTT. Protein product: CASSIWGQVNTEAFF. Based on the CDR3 plus reference TRBV19 and TRBJ1-1, the full variable domain is DGGITQSPKYLFRKEGQNVTLSCEQNLNHDAMYWYRQDPGQGLRLIYYSQIVNDFQKGDIAEGYSVSREKKESFPLTVTSAQKNPTAFYLCASSIWGQVNTEAFFGQGTRLTVV.

The table lists this clone with a few counts. CDR3 loop: CASSQGFAEAFF. The CDR3 DNA reads TGTGCCAGCAGCCAAGGGTTCGCTGAAGCTTTCTTT. The chain recombines TRBV7-2 with TRBJ1-1; D is uncertain. The germline CDR1 and CDR2 sequences are SGHTA and FQGNSA. This CDR3 has 12 amino acids. Between the trimmed V and J ends, which lost 5 bases and 6 bases, there was a span of 10 bases. Full variable domain (rest looked up from reference TRBV7-2 and TRBJ1-1): GAGVSQSPSNKVTEKGKDVELRCDPISGHTALYWYRQSLGQGLEFLIYFQGNSAPDKSGLPSDRFSAERTGGSVSTLTIQRTQQEDSAVYLCASSQGFAEAFFGQGTRLTVV.

The chain recombines TRBV10-3 with TRBJ2-7; a possible D gene is TRBD1 (6 bases). V lost 0 bases to trimming and J lost 1 base, with 10 bases between them. The CDR3 totals 15 residues. Germline CDR1 ENHRY, CDR2 SYGVKD. CDR3 DNA sequence: TGTGCCATCAGTGAGTCCCGACAGGTTTCCTACGAGCAGTACTTC. It translates to CAISESRQVSYEQYF.

The chain recombines TRBV30 with TRBJ1-3; D may be TRBD1 (5 bases). The CDR3 covers 16 residues. CDR1 is GTSNPN, CDR2 SVGIG, per germline (reference sequence). V lost 2 bases and J lost 0, with 14 bases in between. The CDR3 DNA is TGTGCCTGGAGTACTGGACAATTCTACTCTGGAAACACCATATATTTT. This sequence encodes CAWSTGQFYSGNTIYF.

The V and J genes are TRBV4-2 and TRBJ1-1; D is uncertain. The CDR3 extends over 17 amino acids. With 1 base removed from V and 0 bases from J, the gap between germline ends came to 15 bases. Germline V gives CDR1 LGHNA, CDR2 YNFKEQ. The CDR3 DNA follows: TGTGCCAGCAGCCAAGTTCCTCAAGAGCCGATGAACACTGAAGCTTTCTTT. Residues: CASSQVPQEPMNTEAFF.

The chain uses TRBV7-9 and TRBJ2-1; either TRBD1 or TRBD2 may supply D (5 bases each). Per the germline V gene, CDR1 is SEHNR and CDR2 is FQNEAQ (reference sequence). This CDR3 spans 13 amino acids. Between the trimmed V and J ends, which lost 1 base and 10 bases, there was a span of 11 bases. CDR3 DNA sequence: TGTGCCAGCAGCTTAGTACGTGGGGGAGAGCAGTTCTTC. This codes for CASSLVRGGEQFF. The whole variable domain, filled in from reference TRBV7-9 and TRBJ2-1, reads DTGVSQNPRHKITKRGQNVTFRCDPISEHNRLYWYRQTLGQGPEFLTYFQNEAQLEKSRLLSDRFSAERPKGSFSTLEIQRTEQGDSAMYLCASSLVRGGEQFFGPGTRLTVL.

This sequence joins TRBV6-5 and TRBJ2-7; D not resolved. Germline values: CDR1 MNHEY, CDR2 SVGAGI. This CDR3 spans 15 amino acids. Trimming stripped 0 bases from V and 2 bases from J, with 11 bases between. The CDR3 bases are TGTGCCAGCAGTTACTCTCTAGGGAACCCCTACGAGCAGTACTTC. This translates into CASSYSLGNPYEQYF.

In its sample, this clone was seen a few times. This chain connects TRBV6-5 to TRBJ1-5; TRBD1 is a possible D gene (5 bases). V lost 7 bases and J lost 4, with 17 bases in between. CDR1 is MNHEY and CDR2 is SVGAGI in the germline V gene. The CDR3 loop spans 15 amino acids. CDR3 in DNA: TGTGCCAGCAAGACACCAGGGTCCGTGAATCAGCCCCAGCATTTT. Its protein product is CASKTPGSVNQPQHF.

This rearrangement joins TRBV27 to TRBJ1-1; a weak D match, TRBD1 (6 bases). Germline assignment: CDR1 MNHEY and CDR2 SMNVEV (reference sequence). The V and J ends lost 2 bases and 5 bases respectively, with 12 bases between them. CDR3 size: 14 residues. In nucleotides, the CDR3 is TGTGCCAGCAGTTTAGGGGTCAGGGGAACTGAAGCTTTCTTT. Translating gives CASSLGVRGTEAFF.

J is TRBJ1-6 and V is TRBV30; D is uncertain. Germline-derived CDR1 and CDR2 are GTSNPN and SVGIG (reference sequence). The CDR3 runs 12 residues. Trimming took 4 bases from V and 6 from J, leaving 7 bases between them. Written as DNA, the CDR3 is TGTGCCTGGACCTGGGGTAATTCACCCCTCCACTTT. It codes for CAWTWGNSPLHF.

The chain joins TRBV29-1 to TRBJ1-2; D remains unclear. The ends were cut back, 4 bases at V and 7 bases at J, with 10 bases in the middle. The CDR3 totals 11 residues. Germline CDR1 is SQVTM and CDR2 is ANQGSEA. Here the CDR3 DNA reads TGCAGCGTTGGAGCCGGGGTTGGCTACACCTTC. Residues: CSVGAGVGYTF. Variable domain in full (rest from reference TRBV29-1 and TRBJ1-2): SAVISQKPSRDICQRGTSLTIQCQVDSQVTMMFWYRQQPGQSLTLIATANQGSEATYESGFVIDKFPISRPNLTFSTLTVSNMSPEDSSIYLCSVGAGVGYTFGSGTRLTVV.

This clone was picked up one time. The chain recombines TRBV15 with TRBJ1-2; D is possibly TRBD1 (5 bases). The CDR3 consists of 14 residues. Germline CDR1 LNHNV, CDR2 YYDKDF (reference sequence). The V gene lost 0 bases and the J gene lost 6 bases, with 11 bases spanning the gap. DNA for the CDR3: TGTGCCACCAGCAGAGAGAAAGGGGAGGATGGCTACACCTTC. Encoded protein: CATSREKGEDGYTF. Filled out from reference TRBV15 and TRBJ1-2, the complete variable domain reads DAMVIQNPRYQVTQFGKPVTLSCSQTLNHNVMYWYQQKSSQAPKLLFHYYDKDFNNEADTPDNFQSRRPNTSFCFLDIRSPGLGDTAMYLCATSREKGEDGYTFGSGTRLTVV.

The rearrangement uses TRBV5-1 and TRBJ1-2; TRBD1 matches 7 bases. Per germline, CDR1 SGHRS and CDR2 YFSETQ. The CDR3 extends over 14 amino acids. V shed 2 bases, J shed 6 bases, and the junction held 7 bases outside the gene matches. CDR3 DNA: TGCGCCAGCAGCTTAACCGGGACAGAAGATGGCTACACCTTC. It is translated as CASSLTGTEDGYTF. Complete variable domain (other parts from reference TRBV5-1 and TRBJ1-2): KAGVTQTPRYLIKTRGQQVTLSCSPISGHRSVSWYQQTPGQGLQFLFEYFSETQRNKGNFPGRFSGRQFSNSRSEMNVSTLELGDSALYLCASSLTGTEDGYTFGSGTRLTVV.

This rearrangement joins TRBV2 to TRBJ2-7; 10 positions agree with TRBD2. Per germline, CDR1 SNHLY and CDR2 FYNNEI. V dropped 0 bases and J dropped 12; count of bases not matched to a gene: 11. This CDR3 has 15 residues. The CDR3 is CASSEATSGTQGRYF. The DNA of the CDR3 is TGTGCCAGCAGTGAAGCAACTAGCGGGACCCAAGGGCGGTACTTC.

The chain joins TRBV5-1 to TRBJ2-2, with D maybe TRBD1 (5 bases). V was shortened by 0 bases and J by 0 bases, with 9 bases between the two germline ends. Germline CDR1 reads SGHRS; CDR2 reads YFSETQ. The CDR3 contains 16 residues. Written as DNA, the CDR3 is TGCGCCAGCAGCTTGGTTAGGGGATCGAACACCGGGGAGCTGTTTTTT. It yields the protein CASSLVRGSNTGELFF.

A few counts support this clone. The chain combines TRBV30 with TRBJ1-6; D is possibly TRBD1 (5 bases). The V and J ends lost 2 bases and 5 bases respectively, with 7 bases between them. The CDR3 runs 13 residues. CDR1 and CDR2 (germline): GTSNPN, SVGIG (reference sequence). CDR3 residues: CAWSQGHNSPLHF. CDR3 nucleotide sequence: TGTGCCTGGAGTCAGGGCCATAATTCACCCCTCCACTTT. Combining the CDR3 with reference TRBV30 and TRBJ1-6 gives the whole variable domain SQTIHQWPATLVQPVGSPLSLECTVEGTSNPNLYWYRQAAGRGLQLLFYSVGIGQISSEVPQNLSASRPQDRQFILSSKKLLLSDSGFYLCAWSQGHNSPLHFGNGTRLTVT.

This chain joins TRBV10-1 and TRBJ1-1, with 8 bases aligning to TRBD1. The length of the CDR3 is 15 residues. V shed 6 bases and J 2 bases; nucleotides not matched to a gene: 8. Germline V gene data show CDR1 as WNHNN and CDR2 as SYGVQD (reference sequence). The chain's CDR3 is CASRSGTGPNTEAFF. In DNA, the CDR3 is TGCGCCAGCAGGTCCGGGACAGGACCCAACACTGAAGCTTTCTTT.

The chain has TRBV20-1 and TRBJ2-3; no reliable D call. There are 15 residues in the CDR3. The ends were cut back, 3 bases at V and 0 bases at J, with 13 bases in the middle. Germline-derived CDR1 and CDR2 are DFQATT and SNEGSKA (reference sequence). DNA of the CDR3: TGCAGTGCTAGTTCGGCCAGATTTAGCACAGATACGCAGTATTTT. It is translated as CSASSARFSTDTQYF.

This sequence joins TRBV6-5 and TRBJ2-7; 8 bases are a match to TRBD1. With 7 bases clipped from V and 0 bases from J, the junction kept 5 bases outside the gene matches. Germline V gene sequence: CDR1 MNHEY, CDR2 SVGAGI. The CDR3 sequence is 14 residues long. The CDR3 reads CASTPTGGSYEQYF. DNA of the CDR3: TGTGCCAGCACCCCTACAGGGGGCTCCTACGAGCAGTACTTC.

The V gene is TRBV2, the J gene TRBJ1-3, with 8 nucleotides matching TRBD1. CDR3 length: 13 amino acids. V gave up 6 bases and J gave up 2 bases; unmatched junction bases: 0. Germline V gene data show CDR1 as SNHLY and CDR2 as FYNNEI. The CDR3 protein is CASRTGAGNTIYF. In nucleotides, the CDR3 is TGTGCCAGCAGGACAGGGGCTGGAAACACCATATATTTT.

CDR3 loop: CASSQESSGTTYEQYF. As DNA, the CDR3 is TGTGCCAGCAGCCAAGAATCCAGCGGGACTACCTACGAGCAGTACTTC. The V call is TRBV4-2, the J call TRBJ2-7, with 7 bases lining up with TRBD2. This CDR3 spans 16 amino acids. Trimming removed 0 bases from V and 2 bases from J; junction bases left unmatched: 7. Looked up from germline, CDR1 is LGHNA and CDR2 is YNFKEQ.